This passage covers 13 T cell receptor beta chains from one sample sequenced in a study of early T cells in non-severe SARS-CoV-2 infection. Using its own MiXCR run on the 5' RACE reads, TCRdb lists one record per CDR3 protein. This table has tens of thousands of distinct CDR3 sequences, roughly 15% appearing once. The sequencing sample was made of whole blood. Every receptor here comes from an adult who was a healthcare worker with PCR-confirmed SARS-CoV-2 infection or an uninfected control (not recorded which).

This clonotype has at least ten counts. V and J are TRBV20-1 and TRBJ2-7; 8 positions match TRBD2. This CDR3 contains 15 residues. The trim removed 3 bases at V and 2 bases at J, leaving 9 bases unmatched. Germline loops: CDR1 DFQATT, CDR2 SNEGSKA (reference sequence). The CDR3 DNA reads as TGCAGTGCTAGCCTTCCAAAGCGGGGGACCTACGAGCAGTACTTC. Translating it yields CSASLPKRGTYEQYF.

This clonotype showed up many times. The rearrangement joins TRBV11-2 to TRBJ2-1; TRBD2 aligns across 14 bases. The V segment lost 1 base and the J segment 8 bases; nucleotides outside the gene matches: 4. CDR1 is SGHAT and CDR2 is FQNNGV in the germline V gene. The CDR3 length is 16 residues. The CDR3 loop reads CASSLAAGLAGDEQFF. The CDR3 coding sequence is TGTGCCAGCAGCTTAGCCGCGGGACTAGCGGGGGATGAGCAGTTCTTC.

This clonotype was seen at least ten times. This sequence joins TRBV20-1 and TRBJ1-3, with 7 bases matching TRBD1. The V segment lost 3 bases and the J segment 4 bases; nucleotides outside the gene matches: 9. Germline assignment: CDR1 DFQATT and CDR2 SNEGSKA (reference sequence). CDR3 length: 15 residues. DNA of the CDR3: TGCAGTGCTAGGCCCACAACAGGGGTCGGAAACACCATATATTTT. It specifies CSARPTTGVGNTIYF.

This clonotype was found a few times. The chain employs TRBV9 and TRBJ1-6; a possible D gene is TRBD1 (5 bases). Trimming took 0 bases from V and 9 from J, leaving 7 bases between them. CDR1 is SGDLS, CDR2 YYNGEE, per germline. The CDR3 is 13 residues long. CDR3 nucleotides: TGTGCCAGCAGCGTAGAGGACACTTCACCCCTCCACTTT. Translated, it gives CASSVEDTSPLHF.

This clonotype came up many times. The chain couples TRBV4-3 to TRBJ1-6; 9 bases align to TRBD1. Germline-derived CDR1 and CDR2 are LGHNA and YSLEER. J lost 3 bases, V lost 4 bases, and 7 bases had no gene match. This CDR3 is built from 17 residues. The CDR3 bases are TGCGCCAGCAGCCCCGCCGGACAGGGGAACTATAATTCACCCCTCCACTTT. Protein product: CASSPAGQGNYNSPLHF.

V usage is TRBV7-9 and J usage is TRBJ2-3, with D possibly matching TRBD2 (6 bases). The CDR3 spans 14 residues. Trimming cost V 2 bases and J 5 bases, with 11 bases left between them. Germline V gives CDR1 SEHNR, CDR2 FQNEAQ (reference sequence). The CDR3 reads CASSLFGGGDTQYF. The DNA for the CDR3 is TGTGCCAGCAGCTTATTCGGGGGAGGAGATACGCAGTATTTT.

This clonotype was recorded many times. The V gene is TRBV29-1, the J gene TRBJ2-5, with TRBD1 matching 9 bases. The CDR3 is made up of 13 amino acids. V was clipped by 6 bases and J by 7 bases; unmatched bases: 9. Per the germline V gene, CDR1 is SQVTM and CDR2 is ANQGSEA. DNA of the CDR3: TGCAGCGTGATGGACAGGGGAGGCAGGACCCAGTACTTC. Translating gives CSVMDRGGRTQYF.

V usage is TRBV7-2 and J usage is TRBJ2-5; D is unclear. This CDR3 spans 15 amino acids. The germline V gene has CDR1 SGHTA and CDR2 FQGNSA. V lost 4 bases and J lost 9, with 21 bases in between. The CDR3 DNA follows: TGTGCCAGCAGCTCCCCGGACCATATCCGATTGGCCCAGTACTTC. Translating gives CASSSPDHIRLAQYF.

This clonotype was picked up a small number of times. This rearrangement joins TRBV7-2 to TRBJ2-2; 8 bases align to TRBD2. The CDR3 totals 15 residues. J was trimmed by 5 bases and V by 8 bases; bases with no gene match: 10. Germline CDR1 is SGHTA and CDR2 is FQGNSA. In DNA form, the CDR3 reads TGTGCCAGCCGCGAGCGGGGGAGTCAAACCGGGGAGCTGTTTTTT. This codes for CASRERGSQTGELFF.

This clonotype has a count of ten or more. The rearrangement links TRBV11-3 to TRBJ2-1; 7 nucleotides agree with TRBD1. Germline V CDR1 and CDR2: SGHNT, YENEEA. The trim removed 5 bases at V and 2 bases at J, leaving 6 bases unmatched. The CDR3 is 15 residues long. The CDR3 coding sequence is TGTGCCAGCAGCCCTTCCGGGACAGCCTACAATGAGCAGTTCTTC. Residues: CASSPSGTAYNEQFF.

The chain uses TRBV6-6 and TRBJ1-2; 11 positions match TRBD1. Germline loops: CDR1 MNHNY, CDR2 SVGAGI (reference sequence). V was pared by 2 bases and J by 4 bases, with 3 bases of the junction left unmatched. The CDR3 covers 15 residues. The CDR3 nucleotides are TGTGCCAGCAGTTACCTGGGACAGGGGGGCTATGGCTACACCTTC. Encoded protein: CASSYLGQGGYGYTF.

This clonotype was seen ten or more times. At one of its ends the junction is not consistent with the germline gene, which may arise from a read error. Here the CDR3 reads CASSLMFGGPTDTQYF. DNA of the CDR3: TGTGCTAGCAGCTTGATGTTCGGGGGCCCCACAGATACGCAGTATTTT. The chain has TRBV7-7 and TRBJ2-3; perhaps D is TRBD1 or TRBD2 (6 bases each). CDR1 and CDR2 from the germline V gene are SSHAT and FNYEAQ (reference sequence). The CDR3 extends over 16 amino acids. Complete variable domain (other parts from reference TRBV7-7 and TRBJ2-3): GAGVSQSPRYKVTKRGQDVTLRCDPISSHATLYWYQQALGQGPEFLTYFNYEAQPDKSGLPSDRFSAERPEGSISTLTIQRTEQRDSAMYRCASSLMFGGPTDTQYFGPGTRLTVL.

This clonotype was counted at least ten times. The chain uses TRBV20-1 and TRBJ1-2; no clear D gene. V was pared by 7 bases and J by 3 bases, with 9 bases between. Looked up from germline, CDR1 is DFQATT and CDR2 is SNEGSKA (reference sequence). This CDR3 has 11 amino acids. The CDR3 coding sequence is TGCAGTGTGAGGACCTACTATGGCTACACCTTC. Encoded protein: CSVRTYYGYTF.